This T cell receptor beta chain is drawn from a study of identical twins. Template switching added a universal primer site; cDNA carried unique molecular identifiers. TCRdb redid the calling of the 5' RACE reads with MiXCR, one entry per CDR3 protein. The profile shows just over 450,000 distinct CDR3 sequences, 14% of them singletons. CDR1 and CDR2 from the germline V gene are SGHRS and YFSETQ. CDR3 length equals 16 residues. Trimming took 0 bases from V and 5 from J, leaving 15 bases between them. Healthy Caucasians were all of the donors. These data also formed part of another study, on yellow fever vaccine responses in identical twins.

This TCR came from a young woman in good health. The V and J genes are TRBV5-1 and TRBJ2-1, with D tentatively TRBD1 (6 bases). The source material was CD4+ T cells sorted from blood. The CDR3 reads CASSLALTGPDNEQFF. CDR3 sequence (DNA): TGCGCCAGCAGCTTGGCCCTGACAGGTCCGGACAATGAGCAGTTCTTC.